The TCR beta chain described here comes from a study of cytomegalovirus exposure and HLA in healthy donors. Points on this clone: Its target is unknown.

The CDR3 sequence is 15 residues long. The ends lost 3 bases at V and 5 bases at J; junction bases unmatched: 6. The germline V gene encodes CDR1 MRHNA and CDR2 SNTAGT. Assay used: immunoSEQ multiplex PCR; TCRdb lists only in-frame clones, some missing. This repertoire shows some 64,000 clones, approximately 97% found once; its top ten account for under 2%. The validation cohort, a group of 100 to 150 subjects, included the donors and was separate from the roughly 700-subject first cohort. The study, taken as a whole, reports: In vitro testing confirmed a few CMV-associated chains as specific for CMV antigens. Some TCR beta chains (more than 150 of them) were listed as cytomegalovirus-associated.

The rearrangement uses TRBV6-4 and TRBJ2-3, with TRBD2 matching 9 bases. The clonotype originates from a woman in her late teens or twenties in good health and CMV-seropositive. Sequenced input: PBMCs. In nucleotides, the CDR3 is TGTGCCAGCAGTGATAGGACTAGCGATGTAGATACGCAGTATTTT. This sequence encodes CASSDRTSDVDTQYF.